The source of this TCR beta chain is a study of cytomegalovirus exposure and HLA in healthy donors. About the study: The early release's HLA-typed donors yielded some 85 million unique TCRs. General study findings and limits: The productive fraction for most TCR beta V segments was about 90% or about 30% in an earlier analysis. The authors later linked a missense DCLRE1C variant to TCR beta V- and J-gene trimming.

V was cut by 4 bases and J by 1 base, with 11 bases left in between. CDR1 and CDR2 from the germline V gene are MNHEY and SMNVEV (reference sequence). The CDR3 is made up of 15 amino acids. Despite likely unrecorded immune exposures, the donors were nominally healthy at the time of sampling. Concerning this clone: As yet, its antigen is unknown.

In the PCR, 60 Vbeta and 13 Jbeta primers were used. Generated by immunoSEQ multiplex PCR, the TCRdb table keeps only in-frame clones and is missing some. Of 150,000 to 200,000 clones listed, 75% to 80% were seen once; the top ten hold approximately 2.6%. The J gene is TRBJ1-3, the V gene TRBV27; D is ambiguous. The sample was PBMCs. This TCR came from a female donor in good health and CMV-seronegative. This chain's CDR3 is CASSSWAGSGNTIYF. CDR3 DNA sequence: TGTGCCAGCAGTTCCTGGGCGGGTTCTGGAAACACCATATATTTT.